The 32 T cell receptor beta chains listed next were all sequenced from one sample in a study of blood T cells in healthy people across ages (dated by TCRdb to between 2014 and 2016). The library was produced with 5' RACE. Sequencing took place on an Illumina HiSeq 2500. A second PCR of about 7 to 12 cycles was run with a J-beta primer mix and a sample-barcoded 5' primer. The public reads were quality trimmed at Q25 with fastp and then assembled into clones with MiXCR by TCRdb, keeping productive beta chains. Each entry is one CDR3 protein sequence, shown with its most common DNA and genes. The sample contains about 1 million distinct CDR3 sequences, under 30% of them found a single time. The ten biggest clones cover about 0.72% of the sample. The same specimen was also included in a second study, on T cells of mothers and their children.

The sequenced sample consisted of blood. The receptors here all came from a girl aged 2 to 9 in good health.

V gene TRBV20-1 combines with J gene TRBJ2-7; 12 nucleotides align to TRBD2. Per the germline V gene, CDR1 is DFQATT and CDR2 is SNEGSKA (reference sequence). This CDR3 comprises 14 residues. J lost 2 bases, V lost 4 bases, and 3 bases had no gene match. The CDR3, as DNA: TGCAGTGCTATGACTAGCGGGAGTGCCTACGAGCAGTACTTC. It translates to CSAMTSGSAYEQYF.

Notes on this clonotype: Just one base apart from a much larger clone, this may be a read error. This chain joins TRBV7-3 and TRBJ2-5; 11 bases fit TRBD2. This CDR3 has 15 residues. Germline CDR1 reads SGHTA; CDR2 reads FQGTGA. Here the CDR3 reads CASGLTSGGAETQYF. CDR3 DNA: TGTGCCAGCGGCTTAACTAGCGGGGGAGCAGAGACCCAGTACTTC.

This clonotype was detected only a few times. The chain links TRBV7-8 to TRBJ2-1, with D possibly being TRBD2 (6 bases). Trimming shortened V by 6 bases and J by 9 bases, and 12 bases separated the two germline ends. The CDR3 contains 12 residues. Germline V CDR1 and CDR2: SGHVS, FQNEAQ. CDR3 sequence (DNA): TGTGCCAGCAGTCACACTAGCAGTGAGCAGTTCTTC. It yields the protein CASSHTSSEQFF.

The chain combines TRBV12-3 or TRBV12-4 with TRBJ1-2, with TRBD1 matching 10 bases. CDR3 length: 14 residues. Trimming cost V 1 base and J 8 bases; bases outside gene matches: 4. The CDR3 sequence is CASSLGPDRGGYTF. CDR3 nucleotide sequence: TGTGCCAGCAGTTTAGGTCCGGACAGGGGGGGCTACACCTTC.

The chain uses TRBV2 and TRBJ1-1, with 7 bases lining up with TRBD1. The germline V gene encodes CDR1 SNHLY and CDR2 FYNNEI. The CDR3 is 15 amino acids. V was pared by 5 bases and J by 4 bases, with 10 bases of the junction left unmatched. For the CDR3, the DNA is TGTGCCAGCAGTCGACAGGGAACGAGAAGCACTGAAGCTTTCTTT. The encoded protein is CASSRQGTRSTEAFF.

Written as DNA, the CDR3 is TGTGCCACCAGCAAGGCAGGGTATAGCAATCAGCCCCAGCATTTT. Its protein product is CATSKAGYSNQPQHF. The chain is built from TRBV15 and TRBJ1-5; a possible D gene is TRBD1 (5 bases). The germline gives CDR1 LNHNV, CDR2 YYDKDF (reference sequence). The CDR3 totals 15 residues. The V end was cut by 4 bases, the J end by 0 bases, with 10 bases between.

This clonotype came up a few times. This chain links TRBV9 with TRBJ1-4, with D perhaps TRBD1 (6 bases). The V end was cut by 3 bases, the J end by 2 bases, with 17 bases between. Germline-derived CDR1 and CDR2 are SGDLS and YYNGEE. This CDR3 has 17 residues. CDR3 protein: CASSGRDTTWTNEKLFF. The DNA for the CDR3 is TGTGCCAGCAGCGGCCGGGACACCACTTGGACTAATGAAAAACTGTTTTTT.

Note on this clonotype: The junction shows a germline mismatch at one end, possibly a read error. This chain uses TRBV6-1 with TRBJ2-5; the match to TRBD1 covers 9 bases. The CDR3 is 15 residues long. The V gene's germline CDR1 is MNHNS and CDR2 SASEGT. In DNA, the CDR3 is TGTGCCAGTAGTGAAGATGGGACAGGGATAGAGACCCAGTACTTC. This encodes CASSEDGTGIETQYF.

This clonotype was detected only a few times. The rearrangement uses TRBV7-2 and TRBJ2-3; TRBD1 aligns across 9 bases. The V gene's germline CDR1 is SGHTA and CDR2 FQGNSA. There are 18 residues in the CDR3. The V and J ends lost 2 bases and 3 bases, in that order; junction bases with no gene match: 12. This CDR3 is CASSLRGTGRLGTDTQYF. CDR3 nucleotides: TGTGCCAGCAGCTTACGGGGGACAGGGCGTTTGGGGACAGATACGCAGTATTTT.

This clonotype was observed a few times. This chain joins TRBV5-6 and TRBJ2-7, with D perhaps matching TRBD1 (5 bases). CDR3 length: 15 amino acids. CDR1 and CDR2 from the germline V gene are SGHDT and YYEEEE. Trimming shortened V by 2 bases and J by 2 bases, and 14 bases separated the two germline ends. The DNA of the CDR3 is TGTGCCAGCAGCTTACCTACAGGCGTTACCTACGAGCAGTACTTC. Translating it yields CASSLPTGVTYEQYF. The full variable domain, in which reference TRBV5-6 and TRBJ2-7 provide the parts outside the CDR3, is DAGVTQSPTHLIKTRGQQVTLRCSPKSGHDTVSWYQQALGQGPQFIFQYYEEEERQRGNFPDRFSGHQFPNYSSELNVNALLLGDSALYLCASSLPTGVTYEQYFGPGTRLTVT.

This clonotype was seen only a few times. The gene calls are TRBV13 and TRBJ2-7, with TRBD2 as a possible D gene (5 bases). V was shortened by 3 bases and J by 2 bases, with 11 bases between the two germline ends. Germline CDR1 PRHDT, CDR2 FYEKMQ (reference sequence). The CDR3 extends over 14 amino acids. The CDR3 here is CASSFGRGTYEQYF. The DNA for the CDR3 is TGTGCCAGCAGCTTCGGTCGGGGTACCTACGAGCAGTACTTC. The entire variable domain, with the rest obtained from reference TRBV13 and TRBJ2-7, is as follows: AAGVIQSPRHLIKEKRETATLKCYPIPRHDTVYWYQQGPGQDPQFLISFYEKMQSDKGSIPDRFSAQQFSDYHSELNMSSLELGDSALYFCASSFGRGTYEQYFGPGTRLTVT.

V gene TRBV5-1 combines with J gene TRBJ1-2; 11 bases match TRBD1. J gave up 6 bases and V 2 bases, and 3 bases lay outside the gene matches. Germline V lookup: CDR1 SGHRS, CDR2 YFSETQ. This CDR3 comprises 14 residues. This chain's CDR3 is CASSLGQGADGYTF. For the CDR3, the DNA is TGCGCCAGCAGCTTAGGACAGGGGGCAGATGGCTACACCTTC.

The gene calls are TRBV12-3 or TRBV12-4 and TRBJ2-5, with D hard to call. The ends were cut back, 6 bases at V and 4 bases at J, with 15 bases in the middle. The length of the CDR3 is 14 residues. CDR3 sequence: CASSLTTTGETQYF. The CDR3 DNA sequence: TGTGCCAGCAGCTTAACTACTACTGGAGAGACCCAGTACTTC.

The genes are TRBV7-9 and TRBJ2-7; a possible D gene is TRBD2 (6 bases). V was trimmed by 2 bases and J by 4 bases, leaving 15 bases between them. Per the germline V gene, CDR1 is SEHNR and CDR2 is FQNEAQ (reference sequence). The CDR3 covers 15 residues. CDR3 in DNA: TGTGCCAGCAGCTTATGGGAGGAGCAGGGATACGAGCAGTACTTC. Its translation is CASSLWEEQGYEQYF.

The V and J genes are TRBV20-1 and TRBJ2-7, with D tentatively TRBD2 (5 bases). The better agreement between TRBJ2-1 and the DNA end casts doubt on the J call. The V gene's germline CDR1 is DFQATT and CDR2 SNEGSKA (reference sequence). The CDR3 totals 13 residues. In DNA form, the CDR3 reads TGCAGTGCTAGAGCAGGAGGCTCAAAAGAGCAGTTCTTC. This codes for CSARAGGSKEQFF.

In its sample, this clonotype was seen a few times. The chain employs TRBV4-1 and TRBJ2-7; no clear D gene. From germline, CDR1 is MGHRA and CDR2 YSYEKL. The CDR3 contains 13 residues. The V and J ends lost 0 bases and 7 bases respectively, with 10 bases between them. CDR3 protein: CASSQDPPSEQYF. The CDR3 region has the DNA TGCGCCAGCAGCCAAGATCCCCCCTCTGAGCAGTACTTC.

This clonotype has more than one count but fewer than ten. V usage is TRBV28 and J usage is TRBJ2-4, with D perhaps given as TRBD1 or TRBD2 (5 bases each). V dropped 7 bases and J dropped 7 bases, with 14 bases sitting between them. The CDR3 has 13 residues. Germline V gene sequence: CDR1 MDHEN, CDR2 SYDVKM. The CDR3 nucleotides are TGTGCCAGCACCGAGGGGTTGGGGAACATTCAGTACTTC. Amino acid sequence: CASTEGLGNIQYF.

This rearrangement joins TRBV3-1 to TRBJ2-5; 11 nucleotides align to TRBD2. The CDR3 loop spans 16 amino acids. Germline values: CDR1 LGHDT, CDR2 YNNKEL (reference sequence). The V gene end was trimmed by 1 base and the J gene end by 2 bases; junction bases not matched to a gene: 3. CDR3 in DNA: TGTGCCAGCAGCCAAGCCGGGACTAGCGGTCAAGAGACCCAGTACTTC. Protein sequence: CASSQAGTSGQETQYF.

In this sample, this clonotype turned up a few times. V is TRBV4-2 and J is TRBJ2-4, with a weak D call TRBD1 (6 bases). CDR1 and CDR2 from the germline V gene are LGHNA and YNFKEQ. CDR3 size: 16 residues. V was shortened by 2 bases and J by 8 bases, with 19 bases between the two germline ends. The DNA for the CDR3 is TGTGCCAGCAGCCAATCCCGAGGCAGGGGAGTGGACATTCAGTACTTC. Translated, it gives CASSQSRGRGVDIQYF.

The genes are TRBV28 and TRBJ2-2; 9 nucleotides line up with TRBD1. This CDR3 spans 16 amino acids. V was pared by 1 base and J by 4 bases, with 4 bases of the junction left unmatched. Germline loops: CDR1 MDHEN, CDR2 SYDVKM. CDR3 coding DNA: TGTGCCAGCAGTTTATTGGGACAGGGTCGCACCGGGGAGCTGTTTTTT. Amino acids: CASSLLGQGRTGELFF.

The chain is built from TRBV15 and TRBJ2-7; no definite D call. Per the germline V gene, CDR1 is LNHNV and CDR2 is YYDKDF (reference sequence). V shed 1 base and J shed 4 bases, with 11 bases lying between them. The CDR3 is 14 amino acids. CDR3 loop: CATSRGAAVYEQYF. For the CDR3, the DNA is TGTGCCACCAGCAGAGGAGCTGCGGTTTACGAGCAGTACTTC.

The sample holds a few counts of this clonotype. This rearrangement joins TRBV29-1 to TRBJ2-5; TRBD2 aligns across 7 bases. Germline lookup yields CDR1 SQVTM and CDR2 ANQGSEA. V lost 7 bases, J lost 5 bases, and 16 bases stayed unmatched. This CDR3 has 15 residues. The CDR3 spells CSAELASRAGETQYF. CDR3 nucleotide sequence: TGCAGCGCCGAACTAGCGAGCCGCGCGGGGGAGACCCAGTACTTC.

The chain employs TRBV6-5 and TRBJ2-3; D not certain. The CDR3 is made up of 12 amino acids. V lost 8 bases to trimming and J lost 7 bases, with 13 bases between them. The germline gives CDR1 MNHEY, CDR2 SVGAGI. The CDR3 sequence is CASANVPYTQYF. The CDR3 bases are TGTGCCAGCGCAAATGTGCCGTATACGCAGTATTTT.

On this clonotype: The junction departs from the called germline gene at one end, perhaps through a read error. The chain is built from TRBV7-9 and TRBJ2-6; perhaps D is TRBD1 or TRBD2 (5 bases each). The CDR3 runs 18 residues. Germline CDR1 reads SEHNR; CDR2 reads FQNEAQ (reference sequence). CDR3 sequence: CASSFLREEGSGANVPTF. In DNA form, the CDR3 reads TGTGCCAGCAGCTTTTTAAGAGAAGAGGGTTCTGGGGCCAACGTCCCGACTTTC.

The genes are TRBV12-3 or TRBV12-4 and TRBJ1-1, with TRBD1 matching 10 bases. Trimming removed 6 bases from V and 5 bases from J; junction bases left unmatched: 12. CDR3 length equals 16 residues. This CDR3 reads CASSPGDRGRWTEAFF. The DNA of the CDR3 is TGTGCCAGCAGCCCCGGAGACAGGGGGCGTTGGACTGAAGCTTTCTTT.

The V call is TRBV5-4, the J call TRBJ2-5; TRBD2 aligns across 11 bases. The J call may not be correct, given that the DNA end is closer to TRBJ2-1. CDR3 length: 15 amino acids. Germline CDR1 is SGHNT and CDR2 is YYREEE (reference sequence). The CDR3 loop is CASSLRLAGRNEQFF. In DNA, the CDR3 is TGTGCCAGCAGCTTACGACTAGCGGGACGCAATGAGCAGTTCTTC.

This clonotype came up a few times. The chain is built from TRBV14 and TRBJ2-1; weak D call: TRBD2 (5 bases). V shed 2 bases and J shed 3 bases, with 20 bases lying between them. The CDR3 covers 18 residues. Per germline, CDR1 SGHDN and CDR2 FVKESK. CDR3 sequence: CASSQTPLAAVVYNEQFF. The CDR3 DNA follows: TGTGCCAGCAGCCAAACCCCCCTGGCAGCGGTTGTCTACAATGAGCAGTTCTTC.

The chain uses TRBV11-2 and TRBJ1-2; D is ambiguous. V lost 3 bases and J lost 0, with 14 bases in between. This CDR3 is 16 amino acids long. The germline V gene has CDR1 SGHAT and CDR2 FQNNGV. CDR3: CASSFRPESANYGYTF. CDR3 sequence (DNA): TGTGCCAGCAGCTTTCGCCCGGAGTCAGCTAACTATGGCTACACCTTC.

In this sample, this clonotype turned up a few times. The chain is built from TRBV7-9 and TRBJ1-1; D is undetermined. Germline CDR1 SEHNR, CDR2 FQNEAQ (reference sequence). The CDR3 sequence is 13 residues long. V lost 3 bases and J 7 bases, leaving 12 bases between the germline ends. CDR3 DNA: TGTGCCAGCAGCTTTTTAGAAATCAATGAAGCTTTCTTT. Its translation: CASSFLEINEAFF.

There are a few counts of this clonotype. The gene calls are TRBV7-9 and TRBJ2-3; unclear D gene. With 2 bases removed from V and 4 bases from J, the gap between germline ends came to 10 bases. Germline-derived CDR1 and CDR2 are SEHNR and FQNEAQ (reference sequence). CDR3 length: 14 amino acids. The CDR3 DNA reads TGTGCCAGCAGCTTAATGGGCGTTTCAGATACGCAGTATTTT. It yields the protein CASSLMGVSDTQYF.

The V gene is TRBV28, the J gene TRBJ2-5, with a tentative D call TRBD2 (5 bases). The V and J ends lost 4 bases and 4 bases respectively, with 16 bases between them. The CDR3 sequence is 15 residues long. Germline lookup yields CDR1 MDHEN and CDR2 SYDVKM. CDR3 in DNA: TGTGCCAGCAGTTCCCCTGAGGATCTAGCAGAGACCCAGTACTTC. This codes for CASSSPEDLAETQYF.

The rearrangement links TRBV4-3 to TRBJ1-2, with 8 bases lining up with TRBD1. V lost 8 bases, J lost 7 bases, and 9 bases stayed unmatched. CDR1 and CDR2 from the germline V gene are LGHNA and YSLEER. The CDR3 runs to 13 residues. DNA for the CDR3: TGCGCCAGCCGCCCGCAGGGGGCTGGTGGCTACACCTTC. It translates to CASRPQGAGGYTF.